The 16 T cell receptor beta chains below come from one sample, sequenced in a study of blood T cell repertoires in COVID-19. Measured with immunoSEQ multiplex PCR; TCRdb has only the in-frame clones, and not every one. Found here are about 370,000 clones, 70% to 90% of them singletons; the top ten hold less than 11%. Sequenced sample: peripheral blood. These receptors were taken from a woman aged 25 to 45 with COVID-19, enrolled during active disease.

CDR3 DNA: TGCAGCGTTATGTCAGGGGCCTATGGCTACACCTTC. This gives the protein CSVMSGAYGYTF. The chain has TRBV29-1 and TRBJ1-2; the D gene is possibly TRBD1 (6 bases). This CDR3 is built from 12 residues. V was trimmed by 5 bases and J by 4 bases, leaving 11 bases between them. From germline, CDR1 is SQVTM and CDR2 ANQGSEA.

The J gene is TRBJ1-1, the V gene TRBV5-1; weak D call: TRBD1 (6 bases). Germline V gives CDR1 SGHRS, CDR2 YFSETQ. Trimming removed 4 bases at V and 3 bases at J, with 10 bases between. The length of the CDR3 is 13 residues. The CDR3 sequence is CASSPGADTEAFF. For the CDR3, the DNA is TGCGCCAGCAGCCCAGGGGCTGACACTGAAGCTTTCTTT.

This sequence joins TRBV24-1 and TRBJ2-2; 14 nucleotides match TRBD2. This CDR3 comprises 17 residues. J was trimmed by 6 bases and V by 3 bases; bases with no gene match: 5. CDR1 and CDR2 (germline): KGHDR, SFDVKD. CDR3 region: CATSDPGLAGVPGELFF. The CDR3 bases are TGTGCCACCAGTGATCCGGGACTAGCGGGAGTACCCGGGGAGCTGTTTTTT.

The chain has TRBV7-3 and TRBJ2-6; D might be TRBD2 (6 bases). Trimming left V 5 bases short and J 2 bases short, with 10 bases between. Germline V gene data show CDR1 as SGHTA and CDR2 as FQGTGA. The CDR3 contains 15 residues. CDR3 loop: CASSPGDPGANVLTF. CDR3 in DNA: TGTGCCAGCAGCCCGGGGGACCCTGGGGCCAACGTCCTGACTTTC.

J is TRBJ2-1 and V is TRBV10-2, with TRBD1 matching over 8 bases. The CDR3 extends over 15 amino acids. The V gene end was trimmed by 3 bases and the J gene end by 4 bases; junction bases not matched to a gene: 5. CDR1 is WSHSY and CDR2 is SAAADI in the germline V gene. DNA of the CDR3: TGCGCCAGCAGTGACCGTCAGGGGGCGTACAATGAGCAGTTCTTC. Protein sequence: CASSDRQGAYNEQFF.

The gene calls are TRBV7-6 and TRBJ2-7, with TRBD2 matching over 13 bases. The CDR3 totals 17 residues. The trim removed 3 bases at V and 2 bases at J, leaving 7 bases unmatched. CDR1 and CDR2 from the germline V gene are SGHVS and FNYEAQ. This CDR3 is CASSLGTSGTYTYEQYF. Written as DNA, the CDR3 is TGTGCCAGCAGCTTGGGGACTAGCGGGACCTACACCTACGAGCAGTACTTC.

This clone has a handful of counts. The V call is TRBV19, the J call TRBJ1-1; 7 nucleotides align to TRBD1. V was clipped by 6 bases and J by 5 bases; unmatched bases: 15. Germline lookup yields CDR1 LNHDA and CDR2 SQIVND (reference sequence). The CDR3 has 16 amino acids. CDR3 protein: CASSADDRVMGTEAFF. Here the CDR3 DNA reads TGTGCCAGTAGCGCGGATGACAGGGTGATGGGGACTGAAGCTTTCTTT.

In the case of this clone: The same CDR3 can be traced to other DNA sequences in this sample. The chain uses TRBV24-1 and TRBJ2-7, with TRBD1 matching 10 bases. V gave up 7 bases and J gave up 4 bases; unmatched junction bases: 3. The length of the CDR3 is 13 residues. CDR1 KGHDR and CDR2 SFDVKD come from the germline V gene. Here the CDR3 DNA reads TGTGCCACCAGGGGGACAGGGGAGTACGAGCAGTACTTC. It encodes CATRGTGEYEQYF.

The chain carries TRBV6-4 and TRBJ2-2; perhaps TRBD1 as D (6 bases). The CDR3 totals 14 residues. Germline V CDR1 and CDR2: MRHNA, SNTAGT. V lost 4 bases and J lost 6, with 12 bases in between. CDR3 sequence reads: CASSVQGGAGELFF. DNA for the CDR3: TGTGCCAGCAGTGTCCAAGGGGGTGCCGGGGAGCTGTTTTTT.

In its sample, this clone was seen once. As DNA, the CDR3 is TGTGCCAGCAGCCAAGGACAGTACTATGGCTACACCTTC. Its translation: CASSQGQYYGYTF. This sequence joins TRBV4-2 and TRBJ1-2, with a possible D match to TRBD1 (5 bases). There are 13 residues in the CDR3. Trimming left V 1 base short and J 3 bases short, with 6 bases between. Germline CDR1 reads LGHNA; CDR2 reads YNFKEQ.

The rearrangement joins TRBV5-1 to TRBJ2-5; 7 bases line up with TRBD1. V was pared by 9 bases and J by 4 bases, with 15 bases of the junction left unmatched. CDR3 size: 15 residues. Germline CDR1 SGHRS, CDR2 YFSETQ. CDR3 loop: CANGSGQSALETQYF. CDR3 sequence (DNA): TGCGCCAACGGTTCGGGACAGAGTGCGTTAGAGACCCAGTACTTC.

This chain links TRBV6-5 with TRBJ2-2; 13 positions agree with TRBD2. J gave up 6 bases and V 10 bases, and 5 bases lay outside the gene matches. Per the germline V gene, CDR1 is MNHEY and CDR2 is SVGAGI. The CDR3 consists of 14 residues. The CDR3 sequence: CANTGLAGPGELFF. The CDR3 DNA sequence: TGTGCCAACACGGGACTAGCGGGACCCGGGGAGCTGTTTTTT.

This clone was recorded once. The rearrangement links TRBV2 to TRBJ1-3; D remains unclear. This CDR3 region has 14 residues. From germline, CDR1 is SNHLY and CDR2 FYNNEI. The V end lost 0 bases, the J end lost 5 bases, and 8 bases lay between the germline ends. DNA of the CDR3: TGTGCCAGCAGTGAAGCGCTAGGTAGAAACACCATATATTTT. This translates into CASSEALGRNTIYF.

The CDR3 protein is CASGAGQGETQYF. CDR3 DNA sequence: TGTGCCAGCGGAGCGGGTCAGGGAGAGACCCAGTACTTC. This chain joins TRBV6-5 and TRBJ2-5; weak D call: TRBD2 (6 bases). V lost 8 bases and J 4 bases, leaving 14 bases between the germline ends. The CDR3 runs 13 residues. Germline values: CDR1 MNHEY, CDR2 SVGAGI.

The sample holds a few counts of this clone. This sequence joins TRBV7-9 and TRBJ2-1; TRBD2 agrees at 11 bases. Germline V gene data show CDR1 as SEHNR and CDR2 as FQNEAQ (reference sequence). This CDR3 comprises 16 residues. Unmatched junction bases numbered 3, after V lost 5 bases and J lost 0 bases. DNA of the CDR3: TGTGCCAGCAGCGTGACTAGCGGGGTCTCCTACAATGAGCAGTTCTTC. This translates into CASSVTSGVSYNEQFF.

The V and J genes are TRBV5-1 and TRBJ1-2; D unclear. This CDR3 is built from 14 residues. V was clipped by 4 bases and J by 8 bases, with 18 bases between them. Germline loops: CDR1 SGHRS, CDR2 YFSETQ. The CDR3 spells CASSPLEGSMGYTF. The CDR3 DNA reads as TGCGCCAGCAGCCCCCTAGAGGGCTCGATGGGCTACACCTTC.